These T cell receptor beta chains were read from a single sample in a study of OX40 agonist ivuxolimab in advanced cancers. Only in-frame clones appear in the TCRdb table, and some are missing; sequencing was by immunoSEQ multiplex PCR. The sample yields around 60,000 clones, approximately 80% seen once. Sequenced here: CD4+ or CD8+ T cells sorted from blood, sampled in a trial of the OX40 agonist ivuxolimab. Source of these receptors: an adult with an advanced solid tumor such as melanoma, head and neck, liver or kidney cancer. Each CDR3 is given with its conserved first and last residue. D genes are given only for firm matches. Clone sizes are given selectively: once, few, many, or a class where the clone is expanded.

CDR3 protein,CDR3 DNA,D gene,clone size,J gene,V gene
CASSAAAGGGGETQYF,TGTGCCAGCAGTGCGGCAGCGGGAGGGGGTGGGGAGACCCAGTACTTC,TRBD2,-,TRBJ2-5,TRBV2
CASSFTGFSTEAFF,TGTGCCAGCAGCTTCACAGGGTTTAGCACTGAAGCTTTCTTT,-,-,TRBJ1-1,TRBV11-3
CASSAAGGRATDTQYF,TGTGCCAGCAGCGCGGCGGGAGGCCGCGCCACAGATACGCAGTATTTT,TRBD2,-,TRBJ2-3,TRBV9
CASSSGQTYGYTF,TGTGCCAGCAGCAGCGGACAGACATATGGCTACACCTTC,-,medium-sized,TRBJ1-2,TRBV27
CASSRGTSGTYEQYF,TGTGCCAGCAGCCGTGGGACTAGCGGGACCTACGAGCAGTACTTC,TRBD2,-,TRBJ2-7,TRBV14
CASSEWTVGSEAFF,TGCGCCAGCAGTGAGTGGACAGTAGGGTCTGAAGCTTTCTTT,-,-,TRBJ1-1,TRBV10-2
CASSPIASGGETQYF,TGTGCCAGCAGCCCCATCGCATCTGGGGGAGAGACCCAGTACTTC,-,once,TRBJ2-5,TRBV7-3
CASSRGLKPYEQYF,TGTGCCAGTAGTAGGGGACTGAAACCCTACGAGCAGTACTTC,-,few,TRBJ2-7,TRBV19
CASSPSSQSSYEQYF,TGTGCCAGCAGTCCATCCAGCCAAAGCTCCTACGAGCAGTACTTC,-,-,TRBJ2-7,TRBV27
CASSLMAGVAYNEQFF,TGTGCCAGCAGCTTAATGGCGGGAGTGGCCTACAATGAGCAGTTCTTC,TRBD2,-,TRBJ2-1,TRBV11-2
CASSLETGGSGELFF,TGTGCCAGCAGCCTAGAGACAGGGGGCTCCGGGGAGCTGTTTTTT,TRBD1,-,TRBJ2-2,TRBV9
CASSYDGIYTGELFF,TGTGCCAGCAGTTACGACGGGATCTATACCGGGGAGCTGTTTTTT,-,-,TRBJ2-2,TRBV7-6
CASTDIGRTINEQFF,TGTGCCAGCACCGATATAGGGAGGACAATCAATGAGCAGTTCTTC,-,-,TRBJ2-1,TRBV27
CASSSTGGPREQYF,TGTGCCAGCAGCTCTACAGGGGGGCCACGGGAGCAGTACTTC,TRBD1,-,TRBJ2-7,TRBV13
CASSRQGAFGYTF,TGTGCCAGCAGTAGACAGGGGGCTTTTGGCTACACCTTC,TRBD1,once,TRBJ1-2,TRBV6-5
CASSQNSGTENEKLFF,TGCGCCAGCAGCCAAAACTCCGGGACGGAGAATGAAAAACTGTTTTTT,-,-,TRBJ1-4,TRBV4-1
CASSEVAFYGYTF,TGTGCCAGCAGTGAAGTGGCTTTCTATGGCTACACCTTC,-,-,TRBJ1-2,TRBV2
CASSKERHWTSGIGPKNIQYF,TGTGCCAGCAGCAAAGAGCGACACTGGACTAGCGGGATCGGGCCCAAAAACATTCAGTACTTC,TRBD2,-,TRBJ2-4,TRBV7-8
CASSLSPSYNEQFF,TGTGCCAGCAGCTTGAGTCCGTCCTACAATGAGCAGTTCTTC,-,-,TRBJ2-1,TRBV7-6
CASSQGLGQPQHF,TGTGCCAGCAGCCAGGGGCTGGGACAGCCCCAGCATTTT,-,-,TRBJ1-5,TRBV11-3
CASNTWTGTSGNTIYF,TGTGCCAGTAACACGTGGACAGGCACCTCTGGAAACACCATATATTTT,TRBD1,-,TRBJ1-3,TRBV19
CASSGSRGLGETQYF,TGTGCCAGCAGCGGATCCCGGGGCCTTGGAGAGACCCAGTACTTC,-,-,TRBJ2-5,TRBV5-6
CASSLLGPEAFF,TGTGCCAGCAGCTTACTGGGGCCTGAAGCTTTCTTT,-,-,TRBJ1-1,TRBV13
CASSLLSGDNEQFF,TGCGCCAGCAGCTTGCTTAGCGGGGATAATGAGCAGTTCTTC,TRBD2,-,TRBJ2-1,TRBV5-1
CASSLSIAPNYGYTF,TGTGCCAGCAGCTTGAGTATCGCACCCAACTATGGCTACACCTTC,-,many,TRBJ1-2,TRBV5-4
CSARVGGGGTNEKLFF,TGCAGCGCCAGAGTTGGAGGGGGTGGGACTAATGAAAAACTGTTTTTT,-,-,TRBJ1-4,TRBV29-1
CASSLAGYGYTF,TGTGCCAGCAGCTTAGCGGGTTATGGCTACACCTTC,-,-,TRBJ1-2,TRBV11-3
CASSAQGGTSYEQYF,TGTGCCAGCAGCGCACAGGGGGGGACATCCTACGAGCAGTACTTC,-,once,TRBJ2-7,TRBV7-9
CASSLQGLEAYEQYF,TGCGCCAGCAGCCTTCAGGGACTAGAAGCGTACGAGCAGTACTTC,TRBD2,-,TRBJ2-7,TRBV4-1
CASSLTSSGETQYF,TGCGCCAGCAGCCTAACATCGAGTGGGGAGACCCAGTACTTC,-,-,TRBJ2-5,TRBV5-1
CASSVDLSGAGGPETQYF,TGTGCCAGCAGCGTAGACTTATCAGGAGCGGGAGGGCCGGAGACCCAGTACTTC,TRBD2,-,TRBJ2-5,TRBV9
CAWAPVWTGAGYTF,TGTGCCTGGGCTCCCGTGTGGACAGGGGCCGGCTACACCTTC,TRBD1,-,TRBJ1-2,TRBV30
CASSFSGVGGYTF,TGTGCCAGCAGTTTTTCGGGGGTGGGCGGCTACACCTTC,-,-,TRBJ1-2,TRBV27
CASSRTSDSYEQYF,TGTGCCAGCAGCCGTACTAGCGACTCCTACGAGCAGTACTTC,TRBD2,-,TRBJ2-7,TRBV5-4
CASSQTLGRGNEKLFF,TGTGCCAGCAGTCAAACCCTAGGACGAGGTAATGAAAAACTGTTTTTT,-,-,TRBJ1-4,TRBV25-1
CASSRTGELFF,TGTGCCAGCAGTCGCACCGGGGAGCTGTTTTTT,-,-,TRBJ2-2,TRBV7-3
CASSLLQRSTDTQYF,TGTGCCAGCAGCCTTCTGCAGCGCAGCACAGATACGCAGTATTTT,-,-,TRBJ2-3,TRBV7-2
CASSGGSGRVGETQYF,TGTGCCAGCAGTGGTGGTAGCGGGAGAGTAGGAGAGACCCAGTACTTC,TRBD2,-,TRBJ2-5,TRBV25-1
CASSPDPNSYNEQFF,TGCGCCAGCAGCCCGGACCCAAACTCCTACAATGAGCAGTTCTTC,-,-,TRBJ2-1,TRBV5-1
CASSPLIAGERRAGELFF,TGTGCCAGCTCACCTCTTATAGCGGGAGAGCGGCGTGCCGGGGAGCTGTTTTTT,TRBD2,-,TRBJ2-2,TRBV18
CASSLQGSAAGAQHF,TGTGCCAGCAGCCTACAGGGTTCGGCGGCGGGGGCCCAGCATTTT,-,few,TRBJ1-5,TRBV5-4
CASSQNEGWVGYTF,TGCGCCAGCAGCCAAAACGAGGGGTGGGTCGGCTACACCTTC,-,-,TRBJ1-2,TRBV4-3
CASSVGQRGTGELFF,TGTGCCAGCAGTGTTGGACAGAGAGGCACCGGGGAGCTGTTTTTT,-,medium-sized,TRBJ2-2,TRBV2
CASISGISYEQYF,TGTGCCAGCATCTCGGGGATATCCTACGAGCAGTACTTC,-,-,TRBJ2-7,TRBV2
CASGLAGVNEQFF,TGTGCTAGTGGACTAGCGGGTGTTAATGAGCAGTTCTTC,TRBD2,-,TRBJ2-1,TRBV12-5